Listed here are 25 T cell receptor beta chains from one sample, sequenced in a study of CXCR3-negative and CXCR3-positive naive CD8 T cells. The study, taken as a whole, reports: Naive cells positive for CXCR3 carried more hydrophobic TRB CDR3s than CXCR3-negative ones.

UMI-labeled 5' RACE TRB cDNA libraries were prepared from the cells. TCRdb reanalyzed the 5' RACE reads and collapses them to one entry per CDR3 protein, without DNA. This sample's clone table lists around 150,000 distinct CDR3 sequences. These receptors' targets are unknown. Material: naive CXCR3+ CD8+ T cells from blood. Subset noted: CD45RO-CCR7+CD27+CD95- naive CD8+ T cells expressing CXCR3 (TNR3+). The receptors were sampled from a human donor in good health. Some clones in this sample may be carry-over from other donors' samples.

The chain links TRBV3-1 to TRBJ2-5. Germline loops: CDR1 LGHDT, CDR2 YNNKEL (reference sequence). The CDR3 runs 15 residues. The CDR3 loop reads CASRLRPPRQETQYF.

V and J are TRBV13 and TRBJ2-3; TCRdb indicates TRBD1, and absent DNA this call remains unverified. CDR1 and CDR2 from the germline V gene are PRHDT and FYEKMQ (reference sequence). This CDR3 spans 14 amino acids. The CDR3: CASSGQGAKDTQYF.

The genes are TRBV12-3 or TRBV12-4 and TRBJ2-5; TCRdb lists TRBD1, though no DNA is available to test this call. This CDR3 has 14 residues. The CDR3 reads CASSLGGYEETQYF.

This chain uses TRBV15 with TRBJ1-1; the D gene TCRdb calls, TRBD1, cannot be checked with no DNA. The CDR3 spans 14 residues. From germline, CDR1 is LNHNV and CDR2 YYDKDF (reference sequence). The CDR3 loop reads CATSRNRGTTEAFF. Supplemented by reference TRBV15 and TRBJ1-1, the full variable domain reads DAMVIQNPRYQVTQFGKPVTLSCSQTLNHNVMYWYQQKSSQAPKLLFHYYDKDFNNEADTPDNFQSRRPNTSFCFLDIRSPGLGDTAMYLCATSRNRGTTEAFFGQGTRLTVV.

This chain uses TRBV13 with TRBJ2-7; TCRdb's assignment of TRBD1 cannot be checked, as there is no DNA. The CDR3 runs to 15 residues. Per germline, CDR1 PRHDT and CDR2 FYEKMQ (reference sequence). The CDR3 sequence is CASSPGHPSSYEQYF.

V is TRBV7-9 and J is TRBJ2-7; TCRdb outputs TRBD2, but without DNA this stays unchecked. Germline CDR1 reads SEHNR; CDR2 reads FQNEAQ (reference sequence). CDR3 size: 15 residues. This CDR3 reads CASSLTQGPPGEQYF. Full variable domain (outside the CDR3, taken from reference TRBV7-9 and TRBJ2-7): DTGVSQNPRHKITKRGQNVTFRCDPISEHNRLYWYRQTLGQGPEFLTYFQNEAQLEKSRLLSDRFSAERPKGSFSTLEIQRTEQGDSAMYLCASSLTQGPPGEQYFGPGTRLTVT.

V is TRBV20-1 and J is TRBJ1-5; absent DNA, TCRdb's TRBD1 call cannot be checked. Germline loops: CDR1 DFQATT, CDR2 SNEGSKA (reference sequence). The length of the CDR3 is 19 residues. The CDR3 region is CSARARPGQGHYSNQPQHF.

The chain joins TRBV29-1 to TRBJ2-1; TCRdb outputs TRBD1, but without DNA this stays unchecked. Germline assignment: CDR1 SQVTM and CDR2 ANQGSEA. The CDR3 has 11 amino acids. The CDR3 sequence: CSVEGGPGQFF.

The rearrangement links TRBV15 to TRBJ1-1; the TCRdb call, TRBD1, lacks DNA for checking. CDR3 length: 12 amino acids. The V gene's germline CDR1 is LNHNV and CDR2 YYDKDF (reference sequence). The CDR3 spells CATSSRGDEAFF.

The chain is built from TRBV10-1 and TRBJ1-1. Germline loops: CDR1 WNHNN, CDR2 SYGVQD (reference sequence). CDR3 length equals 14 residues. The CDR3 sequence: CASSEGQAVAEAFF.

The gene calls are TRBV28 and TRBJ2-7; TCRdb names TRBD1, which stays unverified in the absence of DNA. The CDR3 consists of 12 residues. Germline-derived CDR1 and CDR2 are MDHEN and SYDVKM. CDR3 amino acids: CASSLGTVEQYF.

The chain joins TRBV29-1 to TRBJ2-3; absent DNA, TCRdb's TRBD1 call cannot be checked. Germline lookup yields CDR1 SQVTM and CDR2 ANQGSEA. This CDR3 comprises 11 residues. The chain's CDR3 is CSSWGDGTQYF.

The chain joins TRBV7-6 to TRBJ2-1. The germline V gene has CDR1 SGHVS and CDR2 FNYEAQ. The CDR3 contains 14 residues. CDR3 protein: CASSLEVGSHEQFF. Based on the CDR3 plus reference TRBV7-6 and TRBJ2-1, the full variable domain is GAGVSQSPRYKVTKRGQDVALRCDPISGHVSLYWYRQALGQGPEFLTYFNYEAQQDKSGLPNDRFSAERPEGSISTLTIQRTEQRDSAMYRCASSLEVGSHEQFFGPGTRLTVL.

The V and J genes are TRBV5-5 and TRBJ2-5; TCRdb outputs TRBD1, but without DNA this stays unchecked. Germline CDR1 SGHKS, CDR2 YYEKEE (reference sequence). CDR3 length: 14 residues. The CDR3 spells CASSTLEGQETQYF.

The rearrangement uses TRBV11-2 and TRBJ2-5; TCRdb's D call, TRBD1, is unchecked because there is no DNA. CDR3 length: 15 residues. Germline assignment: CDR1 SGHAT and CDR2 FQNNGV. CDR3: CASSLFRGEGETQYF.

This chain uses TRBV12-3 or TRBV12-4 with TRBJ2-5. The CDR3 has 11 amino acids. The CDR3 loop reads CASSLSETQYF.

This chain links TRBV29-1 with TRBJ1-2. Germline CDR1 is SQVTM and CDR2 is ANQGSEA. The CDR3 spans 11 residues. The CDR3 spells CSVADGNGYTF. Supplemented by reference TRBV29-1 and TRBJ1-2, the full variable domain reads SAVISQKPSRDICQRGTSLTIQCQVDSQVTMMFWYRQQPGQSLTLIATANQGSEATYESGFVIDKFPISRPNLTFSTLTVSNMSPEDSSIYLCSVADGNGYTFGSGTRLTVV.

The rearrangement links TRBV7-3 to TRBJ1-2; TCRdb reports TRBD1, a call that lacks DNA to check it against. This CDR3 is 14 amino acids long. Per germline, CDR1 SGHTA and CDR2 FQGTGA. The CDR3 loop reads CASSGRDSTDGYTF.

This chain links TRBV29-1 with TRBJ2-1; the D gene TCRdb calls, TRBD2, cannot be checked with no DNA. Germline V gene data show CDR1 as SQVTM and CDR2 as ANQGSEA. The CDR3 is 13 residues long. The CDR3 reads CSVAGLAANEQFF.

This sequence joins TRBV27 and TRBJ1-5; TCRdb gives TRBD1 as the D gene, but with no DNA this cannot be confirmed. The CDR3 contains 14 residues. Germline values: CDR1 MNHEY, CDR2 SMNVEV (reference sequence). The CDR3 loop is CASSLFREDQPQHF.

The V and J genes are TRBV28 and TRBJ2-3; without DNA, the TCRdb call of TRBD2 cannot be checked. CDR1 is MDHEN, CDR2 SYDVKM, per germline. The CDR3 contains 18 residues. The CDR3 loop reads CASSLSEVAGGNTDTQYF.

V is TRBV14 and J is TRBJ1-1; without DNA, the TCRdb call of TRBD1 cannot be checked. Germline loops: CDR1 SGHDN, CDR2 FVKESK. The CDR3 spans 17 residues. CDR3 in amino acids: CASSQVGPGQGNTEAFF.

The chain recombines TRBV4-1 with TRBJ1-2. The CDR3 has 14 residues. CDR1 is MGHRA and CDR2 is YSYEKL in the germline V gene. The CDR3 loop is CASSQEIGDYGYTF.

V and J are TRBV6-2 or TRBV6-3 and TRBJ2-7; absent DNA, TCRdb's TRBD1 call cannot be checked. Germline CDR1 is MNHEY and CDR2 is SVGEGT. The CDR3 covers 14 residues. Here the CDR3 reads CAIEPGQGSYEQYF.

The genes are TRBV5-1 and TRBJ2-7; the TCRdb call, TRBD2, lacks DNA for checking. The CDR3 contains 17 residues. Germline V lookup: CDR1 SGHRS, CDR2 YFSETQ. The CDR3 loop reads CASSLDPTSERSYEQYF.